These 21 T cell receptor beta chains were sequenced from one sample in a study of blood T cells in healthy people across ages. Using a J-beta primer mix together with a sample-barcoded 5' primer, a second PCR was run for roughly 7 to 11 cycles. TCRdb analysed the 5' RACE reads with MiXCR anew, one entry per CDR3 protein. This table holds approximately 800,000 distinct CDR3 sequences, more than 35% found once. What was sequenced was blood. Receptors were obtained from a man older than 75 in good health.

The V gene is TRBV6-1, the J gene TRBJ2-5; D is perhaps TRBD1 (8 bases). CDR3 length: 16 residues. V was cut by 6 bases and J by 11 bases, with 28 bases left in between. CDR1 is MNHNS and CDR2 is SASEGT in the germline V gene. The CDR3 spells CASRQGGVSSYNEQYF. Written as DNA, the CDR3 is TGTGCCAGCAGACAGGGGGGGGTAAGCTCCTACAATGAGCAGTACTTC.

At least ten counts were recorded for this clonotype. The V call is TRBV9, the J call TRBJ2-3; perhaps TRBD1 as D (6 bases). Germline V gene data show CDR1 as SGDLS and CDR2 as YYNGEE. V was cut by 1 base and J by 5 bases, with 11 bases left in between. The CDR3 consists of 14 residues. CDR3 protein: CASSVMGAEDTQYF. CDR3 coding DNA: TGTGCCAGCAGCGTAATGGGGGCTGAAGATACGCAGTATTTT.

This clonotype came up many times. The V gene is TRBV7-2, the J gene TRBJ2-7, with unresolved D. The V end lost 5 bases, the J end lost 0 bases, and 5 bases lay between the germline ends. Germline-derived CDR1 and CDR2 are SGHTA and FQGNSA. CDR3 size: 12 residues. The CDR3 coding sequence is TGTGCCAGCAGCGCAGCCTCCTACGAGCAGTACTTC. This translates into CASSAASYEQYF.

CDR3: CASSYGGSTNEKLFF. CDR3 nucleotide sequence: TGTGCCAGCAGTTACGGGGGTTCAACTAATGAAAAACTGTTTTTT. V and J are TRBV6-6 and TRBJ1-4, with D perhaps TRBD1 (5 bases). Trimming pared 2 bases from V and 0 bases from J, leaving 7 bases between. This CDR3 spans 15 amino acids. Germline V gene sequence: CDR1 MNHNY, CDR2 SVGAGI (reference sequence).

This clonotype was found once. The J gene is TRBJ2-7, the V gene TRBV12-3 or TRBV12-4; TRBD1 matches at 8 bases. Trimming at V came to 6 bases and at J to 3 bases, leaving 7 bases not matched to a gene. The CDR3 is 14 amino acids. DNA for the CDR3: TGTGCCAGCAGACCGGGACAGGTGGGCTACGAGCAGTACTTC. It codes for CASRPGQVGYEQYF.

This clonotype came up a few times. This chain joins TRBV5-6 and TRBJ2-4, with TRBD2 as a possible D gene (7 bases). Trimming took 2 bases from V and 10 from J, leaving 10 bases between them. Germline loops: CDR1 SGHDT, CDR2 YYEEEE. CDR3 length: 12 amino acids. The CDR3 nucleotides read TGTGCCAGCAGCTTTGCGGGGGCGATTCAGTACTTC. Translating gives CASSFAGAIQYF.

The chain carries TRBV3-1 and TRBJ2-1; D might be TRBD2 (6 bases). From germline, CDR1 is LGHDT and CDR2 YNNKEL (reference sequence). V was cut by 4 bases and J by 5 bases, with 15 bases left in between. This CDR3 region has 15 residues. CDR3 amino acids: CASSLAGRIHNEQFF. DNA of the CDR3: TGTGCCAGCAGCCTTGCCGGGAGAATCCACAATGAGCAGTTCTTC.

Ten or more counts support this clonotype. The genes are TRBV11-3 and TRBJ2-1; a possible D gene is TRBD2 (6 bases). This CDR3 contains 14 residues. Trimming removed 2 bases from V and 6 bases from J, with 11 bases in between. CDR1 and CDR2 from the germline V gene are SGHNT and YENEEA. In DNA, the CDR3 is TGTGCCAGCAGCTTATTCATTAGCGGCAATGAGCAGTTCTTC. Translation: CASSLFISGNEQFF.

This clonotype was seen only a few times. The V gene is TRBV4-3, the J gene TRBJ2-5, with 11 bases matching TRBD2. V was pared by 0 bases and J by 11 bases, with 11 bases of the junction left unmatched. The CDR3 totals 16 residues. CDR1 is LGHNA, CDR2 YSLEER, per germline. For the CDR3, the DNA is TGCGCCAGCAGCCAAGATCGAACTAGCGGGAGCTATGAGCAGTACTTC. Translated: CASSQDRTSGSYEQYF.

The rearrangement joins TRBV4-2 to TRBJ2-1, with D possibly matching TRBD1 (6 bases). CDR1 is LGHNA and CDR2 is YNFKEQ in the germline V gene. The CDR3 totals 16 residues. Trimming removed 4 bases from V and 2 bases from J, with 15 bases in between. CDR3 in amino acids: CASSRPEGGPYNEQFF. CDR3 coding DNA: TGTGCCAGCAGCCGACCTGAAGGGGGACCCTACAATGAGCAGTTCTTC.

The gene calls are TRBV5-6 and TRBJ2-7; 10 nucleotides agree with TRBD2. The germline V gene encodes CDR1 SGHDT and CDR2 YYEEEE. The ends lost 3 bases at V and 3 bases at J; junction bases unmatched: 12. CDR3 length: 17 residues. The chain's CDR3 is CASSSNTPAGGGYEQYF. The CDR3 region has the DNA TGTGCCAGCAGCTCGAATACACCAGCGGGAGGGGGCTACGAGCAGTACTTC.

The sample holds a few counts of this clonotype. V is TRBV20-1 and J is TRBJ2-1; 14 nucleotides line up with TRBD2. The CDR3 covers 17 residues. The V gene's germline CDR1 is DFQATT and CDR2 SNEGSKA (reference sequence). Trimming took 6 bases from V and 1 from J; bases not matched to a gene: 8. As DNA, the CDR3 is TGCAGTGCCTACGGGACTAGCGGGAGTGGATCCTACAATGAGCAGTTCTTC. It is translated as CSAYGTSGSGSYNEQFF.

The chain employs TRBV7-9 and TRBJ2-7; 10 bases map to TRBD2. Germline V lookup: CDR1 SEHNR, CDR2 FQNEAQ (reference sequence). The CDR3 is 14 residues long. V lost 5 bases to trimming and J lost 7 bases; unmatched junction nucleotides: 8. The CDR3 loop reads CASSPAGTSAEQYF. The CDR3 nucleotides read TGTGCCAGCAGCCCCGCCGGGACTAGCGCTGAGCAGTACTTC. The full variable domain, rest sourced from reference TRBV7-9 and TRBJ2-7, is DTGVSQNPRHKITKRGQNVTFRCDPISEHNRLYWYRQTLGQGPEFLTYFQNEAQLEKSRLLSDRFSAERPKGSFSTLEIQRTEQGDSAMYLCASSPAGTSAEQYFGPGTRLTVT.

In its sample, this clonotype was seen a few times. This chain uses TRBV28 with TRBJ2-4; a possible D gene is TRBD1 (6 bases). Trimming stripped 4 bases from V and 8 bases from J, with 18 bases between. This CDR3 has 15 residues. Germline loops: CDR1 MDHEN, CDR2 SYDVKM. The CDR3 loop reads CASSSPGRGSDIQYF. For the CDR3, the DNA is TGTGCCAGCAGTTCCCCAGGCAGGGGTTCGGACATTCAGTACTTC. Full variable domain (outside the CDR3, taken from reference TRBV28 and TRBJ2-4): DVKVTQSSRYLVKRTGEKVFLECVQDMDHENMFWYRQDPGLGLRLIYFSYDVKMKEKGDIPEGYSVSREKKERFSLILESASTNQTSMYLCASSSPGRGSDIQYFGAGTRLSVL.

This clonotype has only a few counts. The chain employs TRBV5-1 and TRBJ2-3; D uncertain. Trimming removed 2 bases at V and 2 bases at J, with 9 bases between. The CDR3 totals 14 residues. CDR1 SGHRS and CDR2 YFSETQ come from the germline V gene. The CDR3 region is CASSLGPATDTQYF. CDR3 nucleotides: TGCGCCAGCAGCTTAGGCCCTGCCACAGATACGCAGTATTTT.

This clonotype appeared many times. This chain connects TRBV20-1 to TRBJ2-5, with D perhaps TRBD2 (5 bases). The germline V gene encodes CDR1 DFQATT and CDR2 SNEGSKA (reference sequence). Trimming pared 3 bases from V and 5 bases from J, leaving 16 bases between. CDR3 length: 14 residues. The CDR3 nucleotides read TGCAGTGCTAGTAATTCTAGCTTCCGGGAGACCCAGTACTTC. It encodes CSASNSSFRETQYF.

The rearrangement joins TRBV28 to TRBJ2-5; D is unresolved. The DNA matches TRBJ2-7 better at its end, which makes the J call doubtful. Per the germline V gene, CDR1 is MDHEN and CDR2 is SYDVKM. This CDR3 spans 12 amino acids. The DNA for the CDR3 is TGTGCCAGCAGGTTAGGTATCACCGAGCAGTACTTC. Its protein product is CASRLGITEQYF.

The chain recombines TRBV29-1 with TRBJ1-1; 8 positions match TRBD1. The germline gives CDR1 SQVTM, CDR2 ANQGSEA. Trimming cost V 0 bases and J 0 bases; bases outside gene matches: 9. The CDR3 is 17 residues long. The CDR3 DNA is TGCAGCGTTGAAGAAAGAGGACAGGGAGTTATGAACACTGAAGCTTTCTTT. It specifies CSVEERGQGVMNTEAFF.

This sequence joins TRBV7-2 and TRBJ2-3; D tentatively reads TRBD1 or TRBD2 (5 bases each). Looked up from germline, CDR1 is SGHTA and CDR2 is FQGNSA. Trimming left V 5 bases short and J 6 bases short, with 18 bases between. The CDR3 is made up of 15 amino acids. The CDR3 DNA sequence: TGTGCCAGCAGCATCCACCGGGGCCCCCTGGATACGCAGTATTTT. Encoded protein: CASSIHRGPLDTQYF.

Comment on this clonotype: This may come from a read error, since a much larger clone is one base off. The CDR3 protein is CASSWTRSETQFF. CDR3 DNA: TGCGCCAGCAGCTGGACTCGCTCGGAGACCCAGTTCTTC. This chain connects TRBV4-1 to TRBJ2-1, with D possibly TRBD2 on 5 matching bases. The CDR3 totals 13 residues. Germline V lookup: CDR1 MGHRA, CDR2 YSYEKL. V lost 5 bases to trimming and J lost 13 bases, with 18 bases between them.

The chain couples TRBV14 to TRBJ2-3, with unresolved D. V was clipped by 4 bases and J by 2 bases, with 16 bases between them. Germline V gene lookup returns CDR1 SGHDN and CDR2 FVKESK. This CDR3 is built from 16 residues. CDR3 sequence (DNA): TGTGCCAGCAGCCTCGGCTTAGGCTATACCACAGATACGCAGTATTTT. Translation gives CASSLGLGYTTDTQYF.